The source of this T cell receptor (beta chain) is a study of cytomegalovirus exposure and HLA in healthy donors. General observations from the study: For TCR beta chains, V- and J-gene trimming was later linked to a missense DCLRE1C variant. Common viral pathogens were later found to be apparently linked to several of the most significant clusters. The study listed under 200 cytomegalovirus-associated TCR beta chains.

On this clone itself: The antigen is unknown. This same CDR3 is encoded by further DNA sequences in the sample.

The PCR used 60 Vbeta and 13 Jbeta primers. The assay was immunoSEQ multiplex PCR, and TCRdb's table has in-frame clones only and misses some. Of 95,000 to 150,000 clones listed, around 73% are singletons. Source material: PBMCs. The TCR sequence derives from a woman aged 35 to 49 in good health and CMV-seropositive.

The CDR3, as DNA: TGCGCCAGCAGCTTGGGTGGGACAGGGAATGAAAAACTGTTTTTT. Encoded protein: CASSLGGTGNEKLFF. This chain joins TRBV5-1 and TRBJ1-4, with 9 bases matching TRBD1. V lost 0 bases, J lost 5 bases, and 2 bases stayed unmatched. The CDR3 runs to 15 residues. Germline values: CDR1 SGHRS, CDR2 YFSETQ.